The 30 T cell receptor beta chains given below trace back to one sample, sequenced in a study of T-cell memory formation after mild COVID-19 (dated by TCRdb to 2020 to 2022). Libraries were built with 5' RACE. Instrument used: Illumina NovaSeq 6000. The raw public reads went through TCRdb reprocessing: fastp at Q25, MiXCR clone calling, in-frame beta chains kept. Duplicate CDR3 protein sequences are folded into a single record with the most common DNA and genes. The sample table records around 510,000 distinct CDR3 sequences; roughly 22% of these occur just once. The ten largest clones take up about 8.2% of the sample. Sequenced input: PBMCs or a T cell subset sorted from them (not recorded which). The receptors originated from an adult woman who had mild COVID-19 (a few samples of this study predate the infection). The sample titles of this study are shuffled in the database, so cell type and time point are left out; the donor was told from shared clones.

This clonotype was detected a few times. The genes are TRBV2 and TRBJ2-7; TRBD2 matches 8 bases. The CDR3 totals 14 residues. V trimming: 6 bases; J trimming: 0 bases; junction bases outside the gene matches: 4. Germline CDR1 SNHLY, CDR2 FYNNEI. The CDR3 is CASRKSGSSYEQYF. The CDR3 region has the DNA TGTGCCAGCAGAAAAAGCGGGAGCTCCTACGAGCAGTACTTC.

This clonotype was counted a few times. V is TRBV19 and J is TRBJ1-1; D not resolved. The CDR3 contains 15 residues. V lost 7 bases to trimming and J lost 3 bases, with 18 bases between them. Germline-derived CDR1 and CDR2 are LNHDA and SQIVND (reference sequence). Here the CDR3 reads CASNFGLGSHTEAFF. The CDR3 coding sequence is TGTGCCAGTAATTTTGGGCTGGGGTCTCACACTGAAGCTTTCTTT.

Only a few counts were recorded for this clonotype. J is TRBJ2-7 and V is TRBV5-4, with 7 nucleotides matching TRBD2. Losses at the gene ends were 4 bases for V and 9 bases for J; bases not matched to a gene: 13. The CDR3 length is 14 residues. Germline lookup yields CDR1 SGHNT and CDR2 YYREEE (reference sequence). DNA of the CDR3: TGTGCCAGCAGCCAACGGGGTGCGGGGGAGGGGCAGTACTTC. Translated, it gives CASSQRGAGEGQYF.

This clonotype was observed a few times. The chain is built from TRBV7-9 and TRBJ2-1, with D perhaps matching TRBD1 or TRBD2 (6 bases each). Germline loops: CDR1 SEHNR, CDR2 FQNEAQ (reference sequence). This CDR3 is 15 amino acids long. V lost 0 bases and J lost 8, with 14 bases in between. The CDR3 bases are TGTGCCAGCAGCTTAGCCCCGGGGGCGGTCGATGAGCAGTTCTTC. The encoded protein is CASSLAPGAVDEQFF.

There are a few counts of this clonotype. V is TRBV6-6 and J is TRBJ1-5, with 7 nucleotides matching TRBD1. Germline trimming cut 1 base from V and 10 bases from J; bases unmatched to any gene: 4. The length of the CDR3 is 13 residues. Per the germline V gene, CDR1 is MNHNY and CDR2 is SVGAGI (reference sequence). Here the CDR3 DNA reads TGTGCCAGCAGTTACTTCGGGACAGAACCCCAGCATTTT. Translation gives CASSYFGTEPQHF.

The genes are TRBV12-3 or TRBV12-4 and TRBJ1-2; D gene ambiguous. Trimming pared 4 bases from V and 4 bases from J, leaving 13 bases between. This CDR3 contains 14 residues. The CDR3 coding sequence is TGTGCCAGCAGTTCACCCGCGAGAGCCTATGGCTACACCTTC. This codes for CASSSPARAYGYTF.

In its sample, this clonotype was seen a few times. J is TRBJ2-7 and V is TRBV6-5, with a weak D call TRBD2 (5 bases). The CDR3 runs to 13 residues. Trimming removed 5 bases at V and 5 bases at J, with 13 bases between. Germline V gene data show CDR1 as MNHEY and CDR2 as SVGAGI. CDR3 in amino acids: CASSPPTRDEQYF. CDR3 coding DNA: TGTGCCAGCAGTCCACCCACTAGGGACGAGCAGTACTTC.

The rearrangement uses TRBV5-1 and TRBJ2-3; 15 bases align to TRBD2. The germline V gene has CDR1 SGHRS and CDR2 YFSETQ. The trim removed 2 bases at V and 6 bases at J, leaving 7 bases unmatched. This CDR3 contains 17 residues. CDR3 region: CASSFRTSGGAADTQYF. The CDR3 coding sequence is TGCGCCAGCAGCTTTCGGACTAGCGGGGGGGCCGCGGATACGCAGTATTTT.

The chain has TRBV13 and TRBJ1-3, with D uncertain. Trimming stripped 5 bases from V and 0 bases from J, with 14 bases between. Germline CDR1 PRHDT, CDR2 FYEKMQ (reference sequence). This CDR3 is built from 16 residues. The DNA of the CDR3 is TGTGCCAGCAGCCCCCCCTGGGTTATCTCTGGAAACACCATATATTTT. It specifies CASSPPWVISGNTIYF. The entire variable domain, with the rest obtained from reference TRBV13 and TRBJ1-3, is as follows: AAGVIQSPRHLIKEKRETATLKCYPIPRHDTVYWYQQGPGQDPQFLISFYEKMQSDKGSIPDRFSAQQFSDYHSELNMSSLELGDSALYFCASSPPWVISGNTIYFGEGSWLTVV.

The chain recombines TRBV6-2 or TRBV6-3 with TRBJ2-1, with D possibly TRBD2 on 6 matching bases. Germline lookup yields CDR1 MNHEY and CDR2 SVGEGT. The CDR3 contains 13 residues. Trimming took off 8 bases at V and 5 bases at J, with 13 bases between the two ends. The CDR3 here is CASGGWEHNEQFF. CDR3 DNA: TGTGCCAGCGGGGGGTGGGAGCACAATGAGCAGTTCTTC.

This clonotype showed up just a few times. The genes are TRBV27 and TRBJ1-1; no definite D call. The length of the CDR3 is 14 residues. The V gene lost 5 bases and the J gene lost 3 bases, with 13 bases spanning the gap. CDR1 is MNHEY, CDR2 SMNVEV, per germline (reference sequence). The CDR3 bases are TGTGCCAGCAGTGCGGACTTTAGGGACACTGAAGCTTTCTTT. Translating gives CASSADFRDTEAFF.

The genes are TRBV6-5 and TRBJ2-2; perhaps TRBD2 as D (5 bases). Germline CDR1 reads MNHEY; CDR2 reads SVGAGI. The V and J ends lost 2 bases and 7 bases respectively, with 11 bases between them. CDR3 length: 14 amino acids. The CDR3 sequence is CASSYRGLRGELFF. In DNA, the CDR3 is TGTGCCAGCAGTTACCGTGGACTCCGCGGGGAGCTGTTTTTT.

This clonotype was counted only a few times. The chain carries TRBV11-2 and TRBJ2-3, with D perhaps matching TRBD2 (5 bases). The germline gives CDR1 SGHAT, CDR2 FQNNGV. Trimming stripped 5 bases from V and 0 bases from J, with 12 bases between. The CDR3 loop spans 15 amino acids. The CDR3 DNA follows: TGTGCCAGCAGCCATTCAGCGGCCAGCACAGATACGCAGTATTTT. This codes for CASSHSAASTDTQYF.

J is TRBJ1-1 and V is TRBV29-1, with D possibly being TRBD1 (6 bases). Germline CDR1 SQVTM, CDR2 ANQGSEA. V lost 4 bases, J lost 2 bases, and 11 bases lay in between. CDR3 length: 13 amino acids. In DNA, the CDR3 is TGCAGCGTTGCATACGGGGGCAACACTGAAGCTTTCTTT. Amino acids: CSVAYGGNTEAFF.

This clonotype was counted a few times. This chain connects TRBV29-1 to TRBJ2-7; possibly TRBD1 or TRBD2 for D (5 bases each). Trimming shortened V by 3 bases and J by 2 bases, and 11 bases separated the two germline ends. CDR1 and CDR2 (germline): SQVTM, ANQGSEA. CDR3 size: 13 residues. The CDR3 nucleotides read TGCAGCGTTGACCGGGACGGGACCTACGAGCAGTACTTC. This gives the protein CSVDRDGTYEQYF.

The chain uses TRBV5-1 and TRBJ1-1; no reliable D call. Per germline, CDR1 SGHRS and CDR2 YFSETQ. With 4 bases removed from V and 1 base from J, the gap between germline ends came to 11 bases. CDR3 length equals 14 residues. Written as DNA, the CDR3 is TGCGCCAGCAGCCCACAGAACTCGAACACTGAAGCTTTCTTT. Residues: CASSPQNSNTEAFF.

The table lists this clonotype with many counts. CDR3 coding DNA: TGCAGTGCTAACCCGACAGGGATTGTCTCCTACGAGCAGTACTTC. Translating it yields CSANPTGIVSYEQYF. The chain joins TRBV20-1 to TRBJ2-7; 7 nucleotides align to TRBD1. Per the germline V gene, CDR1 is DFQATT and CDR2 is SNEGSKA (reference sequence). The CDR3 is 15 amino acids. J lost 0 bases, V lost 4 bases, and 9 bases had no gene match.

The V call is TRBV7-2, the J call TRBJ2-6; D possibly matches TRBD1 or TRBD2 (6 bases each). V lost 0 bases to trimming and J lost 0 bases, with 21 bases between them. In germline, CDR1 is SGHTA, CDR2 FQGNSA. The CDR3 runs 21 residues. The DNA of the CDR3 is TGTGCCAGCAGCTTAGCGCCGGGGGCCCGGTGGGGGGTCTCTGGGGCCAACGTCCTGACTTTC. Residues: CASSLAPGARWGVSGANVLTF.

This clonotype has more than one count but fewer than ten. The chain recombines TRBV18 with TRBJ2-5; D may match TRBD1 or TRBD2 (6 bases each). The CDR3 runs 15 residues. The V gene lost 5 bases and the J gene lost 6 bases, with 19 bases spanning the gap. The V gene's germline CDR1 is KGHSH and CDR2 LQKENI. The CDR3 loop reads CASSTRGGERKTQYF. The CDR3 DNA reads TGTGCCAGCTCAACCAGGGGAGGCGAAAGGAAGACCCAGTACTTC. The variable domain in full, completed from reference TRBV18 and TRBJ2-5, reads NAGVMQNPRHLVRRRGQEARLRCSPMKGHSHVYWYRQLPEEGLKFMVYLQKENIIDESGMPKERFSAEFPKEGPSILRIQQVVRGDSAAYFCASSTRGGERKTQYFGPGTRLLVL.

The chain employs TRBV19 and TRBJ1-5; D is ambiguous. CDR1 is LNHDA, CDR2 SQIVND, per germline (reference sequence). The CDR3 spans 15 residues. Between the trimmed V and J ends, which lost 3 bases and 7 bases, there was a span of 16 bases. The CDR3 bases are TGTGCCAGTAGTATTAAGTTTCCTCCGGCGCAGCCCCAGCATTTT. It yields the protein CASSIKFPPAQPQHF.

A few counts support this clonotype. The V call is TRBV6-1, the J call TRBJ1-5, with D perhaps matching TRBD1 (5 bases). The CDR3 spans 14 residues. Germline V gives CDR1 MNHNS, CDR2 SASEGT. V lost 3 bases and J 3 bases, leaving 9 bases between the germline ends. In nucleotides, the CDR3 is TGTGCCAGCAGTGAGCAGGGTAACAATCAGCCCCAGCATTTT. Amino acids: CASSEQGNNQPQHF.

The V call is TRBV20-1, the J call TRBJ2-7; TRBD2 is a possible D gene (5 bases). Trimming cost V 0 bases and J 6 bases, with 12 bases left between them. Germline-derived CDR1 and CDR2 are DFQATT and SNEGSKA (reference sequence). This CDR3 has 13 residues. For the CDR3, the DNA is TGCAGTGCTAGAGATCGGGTAGCGCCCGAGCAGTACTTC. It codes for CSARDRVAPEQYF.

The J gene is TRBJ1-2, the V gene TRBV6-5; D remains unclear. The CDR3 is made up of 14 amino acids. Between the trimmed V and J ends, which lost 2 bases and 6 bases, there was a span of 13 bases. Germline values: CDR1 MNHEY, CDR2 SVGAGI. The CDR3 protein is CASSYAHEGNGYTF. The CDR3 bases are TGTGCCAGCAGTTACGCCCACGAGGGTAATGGCTACACCTTC.

This clonotype was detected only a few times. The rearrangement uses TRBV5-6 and TRBJ1-1, with D unresolved. The CDR3 runs 14 residues. The germline gives CDR1 SGHDT, CDR2 YYEEEE. V lost 4 bases and J lost 4, with 14 bases in between. The DNA for the CDR3 is TGTGCCAGCAGCATTCTTTTCCAGACCACTGAAGCTTTCTTT. Translating gives CASSILFQTTEAFF. Supplemented by reference TRBV5-6 and TRBJ1-1, the full variable domain reads DAGVTQSPTHLIKTRGQQVTLRCSPKSGHDTVSWYQQALGQGPQFIFQYYEEEERQRGNFPDRFSGHQFPNYSSELNVNALLLGDSALYLCASSILFQTTEAFFGQGTRLTVV.

This chain connects TRBV6-1 to TRBJ2-3; 9 bases map to TRBD2. With 8 bases clipped from V and 3 bases from J, the junction kept 18 bases outside the gene matches. The CDR3 runs to 18 residues. Germline CDR1 and CDR2: MNHNS and SASEGT. CDR3: CASDRWMLAGGETDTQYF. The CDR3, as DNA: TGTGCCAGCGACAGGTGGATGCTGGCGGGGGGGGAAACAGATACGCAGTATTTT.

This clonotype appeared a few times. The chain links TRBV3-1 to TRBJ2-7; no clear D gene. Trimming left V 1 base short and J 9 bases short, with 13 bases between. This CDR3 is 13 amino acids long. CDR1 and CDR2 from the germline V gene are LGHDT and YNNKEL (reference sequence). The CDR3 reads CASSQANSLRQYF. The CDR3 nucleotides are TGTGCCAGCAGCCAAGCTAACAGCCTCCGGCAGTACTTC.

This clonotype was picked up a small number of times. DNA of the CDR3: TGTGCCAGCAGGAATTCTAACACCGGGGAGCTGTTTTTT. It specifies CASRNSNTGELFF. This chain connects TRBV2 to TRBJ2-2; D is undetermined. Germline values: CDR1 SNHLY, CDR2 FYNNEI. The V and J ends lost 6 bases and 2 bases respectively, with 7 bases between them. This CDR3 region has 13 residues.

This chain connects TRBV14 to TRBJ1-2; D is perhaps TRBD1 (5 bases). Germline V gene data show CDR1 as SGHDN and CDR2 as FVKESK. The CDR3 runs 14 residues. Trimming took off 3 bases at V and 2 bases at J, with 10 bases between the two ends. The CDR3 nucleotides read TGTGCCAGCAGCCAGCCTCCAGGGAACTATGGCTACACCTTC. The encoded protein is CASSQPPGNYGYTF.

This clonotype has a handful of counts. V gene TRBV18 combines with J gene TRBJ1-1; no firm D call. The CDR3 length is 15 residues. CDR1 is KGHSH, CDR2 LQKENI, per germline. V was cut by 3 bases and J by 9 bases, with 20 bases left in between. In nucleotides, the CDR3 is TGTGCCAGCTCACCCCTCGGGGAAGTTCGAGGGAAAGCTTTCTTT. It is translated as CASSPLGEVRGKAFF.

The chain carries TRBV6-1 and TRBJ1-1; the D is unclear. The CDR3 is 15 amino acids. Germline CDR1 reads MNHNS; CDR2 reads SASEGT. V lost 0 bases, J lost 3 bases, and 11 bases lay in between. The CDR3: CASSEALSVDTEAFF. DNA for the CDR3: TGTGCCAGCAGTGAAGCGCTTTCGGTCGACACTGAAGCTTTCTTT.